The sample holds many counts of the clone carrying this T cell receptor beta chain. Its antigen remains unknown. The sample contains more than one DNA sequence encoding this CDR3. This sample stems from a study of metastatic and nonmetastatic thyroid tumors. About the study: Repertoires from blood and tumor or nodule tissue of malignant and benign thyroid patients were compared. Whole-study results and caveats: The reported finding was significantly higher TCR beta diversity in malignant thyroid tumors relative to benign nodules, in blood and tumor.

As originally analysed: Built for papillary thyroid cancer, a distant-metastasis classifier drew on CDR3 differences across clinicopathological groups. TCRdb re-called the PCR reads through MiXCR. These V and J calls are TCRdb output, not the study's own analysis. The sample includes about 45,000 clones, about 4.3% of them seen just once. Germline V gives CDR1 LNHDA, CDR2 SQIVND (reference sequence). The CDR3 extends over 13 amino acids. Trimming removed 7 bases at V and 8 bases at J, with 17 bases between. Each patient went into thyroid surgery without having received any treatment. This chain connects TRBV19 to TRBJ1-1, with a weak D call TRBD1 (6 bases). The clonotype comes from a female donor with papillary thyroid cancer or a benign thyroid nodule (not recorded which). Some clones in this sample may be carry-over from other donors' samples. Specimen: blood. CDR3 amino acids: CASIQDTQGEAFF. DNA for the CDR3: TGTGCCAGTATCCAGGACACCCAGGGGGAAGCTTTCTTT.